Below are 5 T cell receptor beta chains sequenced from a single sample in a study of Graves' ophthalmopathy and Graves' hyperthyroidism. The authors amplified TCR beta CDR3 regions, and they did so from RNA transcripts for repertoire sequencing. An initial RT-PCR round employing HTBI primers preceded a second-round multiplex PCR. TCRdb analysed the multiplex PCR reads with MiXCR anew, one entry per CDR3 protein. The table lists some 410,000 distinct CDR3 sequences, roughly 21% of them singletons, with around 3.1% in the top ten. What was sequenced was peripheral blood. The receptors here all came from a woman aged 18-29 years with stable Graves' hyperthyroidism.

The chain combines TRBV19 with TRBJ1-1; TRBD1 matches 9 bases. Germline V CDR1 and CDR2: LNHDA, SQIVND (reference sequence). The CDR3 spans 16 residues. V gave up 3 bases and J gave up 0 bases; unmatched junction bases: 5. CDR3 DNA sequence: TGTGCCAGTAGTATTACAGGGGGCGGATTGAACACTGAAGCTTTCTTT. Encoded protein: CASSITGGGLNTEAFF.

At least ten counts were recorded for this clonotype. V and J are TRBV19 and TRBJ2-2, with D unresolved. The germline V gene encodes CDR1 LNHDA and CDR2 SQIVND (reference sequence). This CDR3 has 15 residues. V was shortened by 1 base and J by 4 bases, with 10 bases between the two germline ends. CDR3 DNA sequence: TGTGCCAGTAGTATAGGAAGACCCTCCACCGGGGAGCTGTTTTTT. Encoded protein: CASSIGRPSTGELFF. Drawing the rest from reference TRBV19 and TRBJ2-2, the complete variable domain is DGGITQSPKYLFRKEGQNVTLSCEQNLNHDAMYWYRQDPGQGLRLIYYSQIVNDFQKGDIAEGYSVSREKKESFPLTVTSAQKNPTAFYLCASSIGRPSTGELFFGEGSRLTVL.

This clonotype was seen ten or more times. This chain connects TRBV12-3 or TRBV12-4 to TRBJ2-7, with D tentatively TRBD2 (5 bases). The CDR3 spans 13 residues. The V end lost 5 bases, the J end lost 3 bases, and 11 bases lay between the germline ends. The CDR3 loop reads CASSNGLGYEQYF. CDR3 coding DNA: TGTGCCAGCAGTAACGGACTCGGCTACGAGCAGTACTTC.

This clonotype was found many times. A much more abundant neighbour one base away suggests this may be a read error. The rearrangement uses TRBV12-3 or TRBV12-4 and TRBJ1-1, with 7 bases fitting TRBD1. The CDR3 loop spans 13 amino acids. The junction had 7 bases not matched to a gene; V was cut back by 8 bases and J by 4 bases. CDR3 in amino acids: CASGTRTGTEAFF. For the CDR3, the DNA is TGTGCCAGCGGCACCCGGACAGGCACTGAAGCTTTCTTT.

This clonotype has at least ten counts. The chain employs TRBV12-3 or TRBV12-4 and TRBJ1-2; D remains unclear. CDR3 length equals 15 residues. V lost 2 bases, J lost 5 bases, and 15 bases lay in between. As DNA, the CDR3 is TGTGCCAGCAGTTTACCCGGACGGAGCTTATATGGCTACACCTTC. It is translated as CASSLPGRSLYGYTF.